This T cell receptor (beta chain) was captured by sequencing in a study of blood T cell repertoires in COVID-19. Across the whole study: Specimens from acute and convalescent COVID-19 originated in the United States, Italy and Spain. PBMCs, B-cell-depleted T cells, or T cells were the source of the cDNA or gDNA that made up the material.

Under the authors' procedure: How many nucleated cells were present was estimated from reference gene primer amplification. Here immunoSEQ multiplex PCR was the method, and the copy in TCRdb shows in-frame clones only, minus some. Clone size and the V and J calls come from that table; the DNA yielded D and trimming. The sample consists of about 120,000 clones, 78% of them appearing once. The CDR3 runs 13 residues. Between the trimmed V and J ends, which lost 3 bases and 1 base, there was a span of 6 bases. Of note for this clone: Distinct nucleotide sequences in the sample also encode this CDR3.

The sample was peripheral blood. The sequence was obtained from a man in his 70s with acute or convalescent COVID-19. The chain recombines TRBV12-3 or TRBV12-4 with TRBJ1-1; D is undetermined. The CDR3: CASSLRGNTEAFF. Here the CDR3 DNA reads TGTGCCAGCAGTTTGCGGGGGAACACTGAAGCTTTCTTT.